This TCR beta chain was captured in a study of monozygotic twins with inflammatory bowel disease. Molecular identifiers with 6-nucleotide sample barcodes were added during cDNA synthesis via template switching. TCRdb reanalyzed the 5' RACE reads, giving one entry per CDR3 protein sequence and no DNA. The repertoire table contains approximately 380,000 distinct CDR3 sequences. CDR3 length: 16 residues. CDR1 and CDR2 (germline): SGDLS, YYNGEE. Sequenced input: blood. The receptor comes from a human donor with ulcerative colitis or Crohn's disease, or a healthy co-twin of an affected twin (not recorded which). The J gene is TRBJ1-3, the V gene TRBV9; TCRdb's D call of TRBD1 is untestable without DNA. CDR3 protein: CASSTEVGGSGNTIYF.